The 25 T cell receptor beta chains below all came from one sample that was sequenced in a study of control samples from healthy donors and cancer patients. Sequenced by immunoSEQ multiplex PCR; TCRdb stores in-frame clones only, minus some. The top ten hold around 12% of the sample, which has 120,000 to 150,000 clones, around 94% seen once. Input material: blood. Every receptor here comes from a man aged 35 to 55 in good health.

V and J are TRBV3-1 (or the pseudogene TRBV3-2) and TRBJ1-6; unclear D gene. Trimming shortened V by 0 bases and J by 7 bases, and 4 bases separated the two germline ends. The CDR3 has 13 amino acids. CDR1 and CDR2 from the germline V gene are LGHDT and YNNKEL (reference sequence). For the CDR3, the DNA is TGTGCCAGCAGCCAAGATCCCAATTCACCCCTCCACTTT. This sequence encodes CASSQDPNSPLHF.

The rearrangement links TRBV25-1 to TRBJ2-2, with 8 bases identical to TRBD2. CDR1 and CDR2 from the germline V gene are MGHDK and SYGVNS. The CDR3 loop spans 16 amino acids. J was trimmed by 3 bases and V by 3 bases; bases with no gene match: 6. Here the CDR3 reads CASSEGSGGYTGELFF. The CDR3 region has the DNA TGTGCCAGCAGTGAGGGGAGCGGGGGATACACCGGGGAGCTGTTTTTT.

V and J are TRBV28 and TRBJ1-1; unclear D gene. The V gene's germline CDR1 is MDHEN and CDR2 SYDVKM. With 6 bases removed from V and 0 bases from J, the gap between germline ends came to 8 bases. This CDR3 comprises 13 residues. The CDR3 loop reads CASSGYLNTEAFF. CDR3 nucleotide sequence: TGTGCCAGCAGCGGGTACTTGAACACTGAAGCTTTCTTT.

The chain recombines TRBV7-9 with TRBJ2-1; no reliable D call. V was shortened by 3 bases and J by 6 bases, with 9 bases between the two germline ends. The CDR3 contains 13 residues. Germline CDR1 and CDR2: SEHNR and FQNEAQ (reference sequence). In DNA form, the CDR3 reads TGTGCCAGCAGCTTTGGCGAAATCAATGAGCAGTTCTTC. Translated, it gives CASSFGEINEQFF.

The V call is TRBV6-2 or TRBV6-3, the J call TRBJ2-7; TRBD1 matches at 8 bases. This CDR3 spans 13 amino acids. The ends lost 6 bases at V and 6 bases at J; junction bases unmatched: 7. The germline V gene encodes CDR1 MNHEY and CDR2 SVGEGT. CDR3 protein: CASSRQGIIEQYF. The CDR3 coding sequence is TGTGCCAGCAGCCGACAGGGGATCATCGAGCAGTACTTC.

Written as DNA, the CDR3 is TGTGCCAGTACTAGCTCTGGGGCCAACGTCCTGACTTTC. Translation: CASTSSGANVLTF. The V call is TRBV19, the J call TRBJ2-6, with D unresolved. V was pared by 7 bases and J by 0 bases, with 4 bases between. There are 13 residues in the CDR3. Looked up from germline, CDR1 is LNHDA and CDR2 is SQIVND (reference sequence).

The chain links TRBV9 to TRBJ2-1; TRBD1 agrees at 8 bases. The ends lost 3 bases at V and 0 bases at J; junction bases unmatched: 5. This CDR3 region has 16 residues. CDR1 SGDLS and CDR2 YYNGEE come from the germline V gene. CDR3 in amino acids: CASSGDRPSSYNEQFF. The CDR3 bases are TGTGCCAGCAGCGGGGACAGGCCAAGCTCCTACAATGAGCAGTTCTTC.

J is TRBJ2-1 and V is TRBV9; 9 nucleotides agree with TRBD2. Germline V gives CDR1 SGDLS, CDR2 YYNGEE. The CDR3 runs to 16 residues. The junction had 10 bases not matched to a gene; V was cut back by 4 bases and J by 5 bases. CDR3 nucleotides: TGTGCCAGCAGCCCGGGACTAGCAGACACCCACAATGAGCAGTTCTTC. Translation: CASSPGLADTHNEQFF.

This clone was seen only once. The chain carries TRBV19 and TRBJ1-6; D possibly corresponds to TRBD1 (5 bases). CDR3 length: 17 residues. Germline assignment: CDR1 LNHDA and CDR2 SQIVND (reference sequence). Trimming removed 3 bases at V and 7 bases at J, with 19 bases between. The CDR3 region is CASSMSTGGASNSPLHF. The CDR3 nucleotides read TGTGCCAGTAGTATGTCAACGGGGGGAGCGTCGAATTCACCCCTCCACTTT.

The chain links TRBV28 to TRBJ2-4; maybe TRBD2 (7 bases). V lost 1 base and J lost 3, with 16 bases in between. This CDR3 has 17 residues. CDR1 is MDHEN, CDR2 SYDVKM, per germline. Here the CDR3 reads CASSLSPWEGDKNIQYF. The CDR3 coding sequence is TGTGCCAGCAGTTTATCCCCGTGGGAGGGGGACAAAAACATTCAGTACTTC. Complete variable domain (other parts from reference TRBV28 and TRBJ2-4): DVKVTQSSRYLVKRTGEKVFLECVQDMDHENMFWYRQDPGLGLRLIYFSYDVKMKEKGDIPEGYSVSREKKERFSLILESASTNQTSMYLCASSLSPWEGDKNIQYFGAGTRLSVL.

V and J are TRBV5-6 and TRBJ1-1; D uncertain. CDR3 length equals 14 residues. From germline, CDR1 is SGHDT and CDR2 YYEEEE. Deletions cut 4 bases from V and 3 bases from J, with 13 bases between. The CDR3 here is CASSLTGTDTEAFF. DNA of the CDR3: TGTGCCAGCAGCCTTACTGGCACCGACACTGAAGCTTTCTTT.

This rearrangement joins TRBV27 to TRBJ1-1; tentative D call: TRBD1 (5 bases). CDR1 and CDR2 (germline): MNHEY, SMNVEV (reference sequence). This CDR3 has 15 residues. Trimming took 1 base from V and 5 from J, leaving 14 bases between them. The CDR3, as DNA: TGTGCCAGCAGTTTATTCCCCAGGGAGGCTACTGAAGCTTTCTTT. Translating it yields CASSLFPREATEAFF.

The gene calls are TRBV10-2 and TRBJ2-2; 13 bases are shared with TRBD2. The CDR3 runs to 17 residues. The germline V gene has CDR1 WSHSY and CDR2 SAAADI. V was clipped by 6 bases and J by 0 bases; unmatched bases: 4. The CDR3 DNA is TGCGCCAGCAGCCCCACTAGCGGGGGGGCGAACACCGGGGAGCTGTTTTTT. Translated: CASSPTSGGANTGELFF.

The chain uses TRBV11-3 and TRBJ2-1; D is possibly TRBD2 (6 bases). The V end lost 5 bases, the J end lost 6 bases, and 14 bases lay between the germline ends. This CDR3 contains 14 residues. Germline loops: CDR1 SGHNT, CDR2 YENEEA. DNA for the CDR3: TGTGCCAGCAGCCCGGGACTTACTAGCAATGAGCAGTTCTTC. This codes for CASSPGLTSNEQFF.

The rearrangement links TRBV28 to TRBJ1-5; D is undetermined. V dropped 2 bases and J dropped 4 bases, with 9 bases sitting between them. This CDR3 has 14 amino acids. Per germline, CDR1 MDHEN and CDR2 SYDVKM. CDR3 region: CASSLESVNQPQHF. The CDR3 bases are TGTGCCAGCAGTTTAGAATCTGTGAATCAGCCCCAGCATTTT.

In DNA form, the CDR3 reads TGTGCCAGTAGTATTTCTTCTGCCGACTACAATGAGCAGTTCTTC. Amino acids: CASSISSADYNEQFF. The chain carries TRBV19 and TRBJ2-1; D call uncertain. The CDR3 spans 15 residues. V dropped 3 bases and J dropped 3 bases, with 12 bases sitting between them. The germline CDR1 and CDR2 sequences are LNHDA and SQIVND (reference sequence).

This chain joins TRBV5-1 and TRBJ2-3, with 9 bases lining up with TRBD1. Trimming took 0 bases from V and 5 from J; bases not matched to a gene: 4. This CDR3 has 15 residues. Germline loops: CDR1 SGHRS, CDR2 YFSETQ. Here the CDR3 reads CASSLGDRVGDTQYF. CDR3 bases: TGCGCCAGCAGCTTGGGGGACAGGGTAGGAGATACGCAGTATTTT.

The J gene is TRBJ2-6, the V gene TRBV6-6, with D tentatively TRBD2 (6 bases). The CDR3 covers 17 residues. Trimming cost V 5 bases and J 2 bases, with 16 bases left between them. The germline V gene has CDR1 MNHNY and CDR2 SVGAGI (reference sequence). In DNA, the CDR3 is TGTGCCAGCAGTCGTGAAAGGAGGGGTACTGGGGCCAACGTCCTGACTTTC. It codes for CASSRERRGTGANVLTF.

V and J are TRBV23-1 and TRBJ1-5; 7 bases line up with TRBD1. TRBV23-1 is identified as an open reading frame with a role that is uncertain. There are 15 residues in the CDR3. The trim removed 9 bases at V and 0 bases at J, leaving 8 bases unmatched. In DNA, the CDR3 is TGCGCCAGTACAGGGGTCCTTAATAGCAATCAGCCCCAGCATTTT. Its protein product is CASTGVLNSNQPQHF.

The rearrangement links TRBV6-2 or TRBV6-3 to TRBJ2-7, with 9 bases identical to TRBD1. The CDR3 totals 15 residues. The V segment lost 5 bases and the J segment 0 bases; nucleotides outside the gene matches: 5. Germline loops: CDR1 MNHEY, CDR2 SVGEGT. The CDR3 protein is CASSDGQGSSYEQYF. DNA for the CDR3: TGTGCCAGCAGTGACGGACAGGGGAGCTCCTACGAGCAGTACTTC.

V usage is TRBV11-3 and J usage is TRBJ2-5; tentative D call: TRBD2 (6 bases). Deletions cut 5 bases from V and 10 bases from J, with 17 bases between. The CDR3 runs 13 residues. From germline, CDR1 is SGHNT and CDR2 YENEEA. The CDR3 bases are TGTGCCAGCAGCCCAACCGGGGGTCAAAGCCAGTACTTC. It specifies CASSPTGGQSQYF.

The chain is built from TRBV19 and TRBJ1-4; D is possibly TRBD1 (5 bases). The CDR3 is 14 residues long. Trimming removed 2 bases from V and 3 bases from J, with 7 bases in between. CDR1 and CDR2 (germline): LNHDA, SQIVND (reference sequence). CDR3 nucleotides: TGTGCCAGTAGTATACAGGGTTCTAATGAAAAACTGTTTTTT. It codes for CASSIQGSNEKLFF.

This chain links TRBV4-2 with TRBJ1-6, with D unclear. Trimming took off 0 bases at V and 7 bases at J, with 4 bases between the two ends. This CDR3 has 13 amino acids. Looked up from germline, CDR1 is LGHNA and CDR2 is YNFKEQ. This CDR3 is CASSQDYNSPLHF. The CDR3 DNA reads TGTGCCAGCAGCCAAGATTACAATTCACCCCTCCACTTT.

As regards this clone: Other DNA sequences in the sample encode the same CDR3. The chain couples TRBV5-6 to TRBJ2-2, with D tentatively TRBD2 (5 bases). CDR1 is SGHDT and CDR2 is YYEEEE in the germline V gene. V lost 4 bases to trimming and J lost 5 bases, with 6 bases between them. CDR3 size: 12 residues. This CDR3 is CASSPGTGELFF. The DNA for the CDR3 is TGTGCCAGCAGCCCGGGGACCGGGGAGCTGTTTTTT.

V is TRBV9 and J is TRBJ1-3, with D hard to call. CDR3 size: 15 residues. CDR1 SGDLS and CDR2 YYNGEE come from the germline V gene. Between the trimmed V and J ends, which lost 0 bases and 0 bases, there was a span of 7 bases. The CDR3 region is CASSVELGSGNTIYF. DNA for the CDR3: TGTGCCAGCAGCGTAGAACTGGGCTCTGGAAACACCATATATTTT.